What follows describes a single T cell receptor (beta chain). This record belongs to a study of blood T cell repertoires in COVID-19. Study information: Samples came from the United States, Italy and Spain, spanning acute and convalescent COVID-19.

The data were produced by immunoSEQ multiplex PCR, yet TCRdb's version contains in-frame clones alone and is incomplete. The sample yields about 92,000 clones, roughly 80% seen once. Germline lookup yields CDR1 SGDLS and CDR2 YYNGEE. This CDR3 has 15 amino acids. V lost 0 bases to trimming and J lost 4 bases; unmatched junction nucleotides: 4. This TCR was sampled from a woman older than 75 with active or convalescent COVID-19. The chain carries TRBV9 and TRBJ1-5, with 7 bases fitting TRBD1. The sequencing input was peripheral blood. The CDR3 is CASSVGQGVNQPQHF. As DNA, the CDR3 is TGTGCCAGCAGCGTAGGCCAGGGGGTGAATCAGCCCCAGCATTTT.